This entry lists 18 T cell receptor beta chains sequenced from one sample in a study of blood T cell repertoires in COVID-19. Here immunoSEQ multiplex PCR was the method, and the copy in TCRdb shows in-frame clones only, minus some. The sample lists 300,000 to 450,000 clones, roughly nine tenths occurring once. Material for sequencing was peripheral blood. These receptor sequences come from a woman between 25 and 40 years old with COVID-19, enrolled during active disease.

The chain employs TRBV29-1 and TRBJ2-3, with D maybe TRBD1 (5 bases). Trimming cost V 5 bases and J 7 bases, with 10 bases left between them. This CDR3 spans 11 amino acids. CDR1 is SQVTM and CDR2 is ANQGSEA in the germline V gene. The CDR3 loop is CSVFAGNTQYF. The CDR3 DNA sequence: TGCAGCGTTTTTGCAGGGAATACGCAGTATTTT.

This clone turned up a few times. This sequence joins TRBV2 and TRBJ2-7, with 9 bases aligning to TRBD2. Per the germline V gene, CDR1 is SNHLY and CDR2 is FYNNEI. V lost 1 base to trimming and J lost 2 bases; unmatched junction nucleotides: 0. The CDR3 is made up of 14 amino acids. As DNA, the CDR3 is TGTGCCAGCAGTGAAGGACTAGCGGCCTACGAGCAGTACTTC. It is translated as CASSEGLAAYEQYF.

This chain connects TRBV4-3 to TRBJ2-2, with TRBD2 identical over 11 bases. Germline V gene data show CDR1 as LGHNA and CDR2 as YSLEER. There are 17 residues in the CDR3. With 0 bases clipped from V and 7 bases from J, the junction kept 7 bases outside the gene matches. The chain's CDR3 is CASSQETSGGRHGELFF. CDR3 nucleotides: TGCGCCAGCAGCCAAGAAACTAGCGGGGGCCGCCACGGGGAGCTGTTTTTT.

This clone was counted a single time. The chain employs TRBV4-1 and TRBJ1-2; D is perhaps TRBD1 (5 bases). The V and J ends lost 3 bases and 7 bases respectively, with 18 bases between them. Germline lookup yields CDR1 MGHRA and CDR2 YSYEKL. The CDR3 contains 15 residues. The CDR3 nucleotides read TGCGCCAGCAGCCAGCACAAAGGGGTAGGGTTTGGCTACACCTTC. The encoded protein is CASSQHKGVGFGYTF.

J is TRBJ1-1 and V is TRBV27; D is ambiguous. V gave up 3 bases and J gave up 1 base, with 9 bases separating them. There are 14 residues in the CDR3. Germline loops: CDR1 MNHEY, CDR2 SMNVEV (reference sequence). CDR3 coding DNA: TGTGCCAGCAGTTTCAAGGGAGGGAACACTGAAGCTTTCTTT. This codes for CASSFKGGNTEAFF.

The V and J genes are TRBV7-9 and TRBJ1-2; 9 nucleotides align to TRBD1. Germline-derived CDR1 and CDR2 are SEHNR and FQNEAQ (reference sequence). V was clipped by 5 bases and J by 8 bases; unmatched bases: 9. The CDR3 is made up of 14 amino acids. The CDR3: CASSATGGARGYTF. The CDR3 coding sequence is TGTGCCAGCAGCGCCACAGGGGGCGCAAGGGGCTACACCTTC.

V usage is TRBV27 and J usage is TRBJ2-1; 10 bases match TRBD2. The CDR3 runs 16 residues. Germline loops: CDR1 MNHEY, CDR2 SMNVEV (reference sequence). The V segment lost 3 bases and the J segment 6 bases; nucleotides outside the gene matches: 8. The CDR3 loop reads CASSFRGLAGVNEQFF. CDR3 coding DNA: TGTGCCAGCAGTTTCAGGGGGCTAGCGGGAGTCAATGAGCAGTTCTTC.

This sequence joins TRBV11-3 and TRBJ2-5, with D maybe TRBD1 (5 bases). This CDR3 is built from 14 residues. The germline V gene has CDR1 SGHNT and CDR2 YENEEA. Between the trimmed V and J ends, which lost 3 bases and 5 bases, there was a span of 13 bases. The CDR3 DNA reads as TGTGCCAGCAGCTTCGACCTTCCAGGGGAGACCCAGTACTTC. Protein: CASSFDLPGETQYF. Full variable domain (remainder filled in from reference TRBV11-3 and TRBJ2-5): EAGVVQSPRYKIIEKKQPVAFWCNPISGHNTLYWYLQNLGQGPELLIRYENEEAVDDSQLPKDRFSAERLKGVDSTLKIQPAELGDSAVYLCASSFDLPGETQYFGPGTRLLVL.

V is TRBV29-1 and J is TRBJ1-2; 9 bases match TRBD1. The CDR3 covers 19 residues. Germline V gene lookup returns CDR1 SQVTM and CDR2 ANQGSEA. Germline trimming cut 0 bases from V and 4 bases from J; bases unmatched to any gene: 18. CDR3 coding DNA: TGCAGCGTTGAAGATTCAGTTTCGGGACAGGGTTTAGGGATCTATGGCTACACCTTC. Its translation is CSVEDSVSGQGLGIYGYTF.

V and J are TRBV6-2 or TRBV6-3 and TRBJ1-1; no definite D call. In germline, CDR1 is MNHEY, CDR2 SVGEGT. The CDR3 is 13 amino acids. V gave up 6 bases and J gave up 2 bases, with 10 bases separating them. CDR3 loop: CASSPGSNTEAFF. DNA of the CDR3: TGTGCCAGCAGCCCGGGGAGCAACACTGAAGCTTTCTTT.

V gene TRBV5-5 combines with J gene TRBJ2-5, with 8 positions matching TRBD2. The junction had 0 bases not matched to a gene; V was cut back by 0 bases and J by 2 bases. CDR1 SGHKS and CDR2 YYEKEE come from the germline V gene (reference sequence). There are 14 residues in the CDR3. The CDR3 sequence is CASSLASGQETQYF. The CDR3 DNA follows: TGTGCCAGCAGCTTGGCTAGCGGGCAAGAGACCCAGTACTTC.

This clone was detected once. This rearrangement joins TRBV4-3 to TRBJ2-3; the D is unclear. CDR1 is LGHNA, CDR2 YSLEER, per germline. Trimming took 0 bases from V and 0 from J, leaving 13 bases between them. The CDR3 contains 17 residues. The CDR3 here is CASSQDIRLGSTDTQYF. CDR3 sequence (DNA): TGCGCCAGCAGCCAAGATATCCGCCTCGGGAGCACAGATACGCAGTATTTT.

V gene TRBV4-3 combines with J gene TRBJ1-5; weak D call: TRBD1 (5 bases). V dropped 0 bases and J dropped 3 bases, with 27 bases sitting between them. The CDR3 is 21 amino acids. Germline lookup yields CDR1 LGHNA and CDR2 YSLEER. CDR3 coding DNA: TGCGCCAGCAGCCAAGATTATGTTCCCGCCGCCTGGCAGGGCGTCAATCAGCCCCAGCATTTT. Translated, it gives CASSQDYVPAAWQGVNQPQHF.

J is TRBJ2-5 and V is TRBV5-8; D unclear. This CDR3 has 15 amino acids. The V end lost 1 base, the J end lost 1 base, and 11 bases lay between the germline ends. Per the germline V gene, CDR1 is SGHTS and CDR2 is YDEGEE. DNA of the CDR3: TGTGCCAGCAGCTTGATCGCAGGTCCCCAAGAGACCCAGTACTTC. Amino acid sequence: CASSLIAGPQETQYF.

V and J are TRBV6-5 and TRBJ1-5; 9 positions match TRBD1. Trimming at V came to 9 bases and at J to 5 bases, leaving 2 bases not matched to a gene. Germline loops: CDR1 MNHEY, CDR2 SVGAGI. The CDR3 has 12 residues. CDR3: CASGQGYQPQHF. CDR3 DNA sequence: TGTGCCAGTGGACAGGGGTATCAGCCCCAGCATTTT.

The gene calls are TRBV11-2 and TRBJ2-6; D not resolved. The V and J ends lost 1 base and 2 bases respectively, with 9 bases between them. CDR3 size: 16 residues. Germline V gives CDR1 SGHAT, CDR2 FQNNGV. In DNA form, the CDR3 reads TGTGCCAGCAGCTTAGGGGCGCTGACTGGGGCCAACGTCCTGACTTTC. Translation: CASSLGALTGANVLTF.

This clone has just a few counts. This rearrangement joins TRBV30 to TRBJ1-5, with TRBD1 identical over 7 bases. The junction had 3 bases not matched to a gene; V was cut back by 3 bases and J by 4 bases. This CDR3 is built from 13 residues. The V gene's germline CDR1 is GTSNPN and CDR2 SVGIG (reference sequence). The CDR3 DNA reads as TGTGCCTGGAGCGAACAGGGGAATCAGCCCCAGCATTTT. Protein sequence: CAWSEQGNQPQHF.

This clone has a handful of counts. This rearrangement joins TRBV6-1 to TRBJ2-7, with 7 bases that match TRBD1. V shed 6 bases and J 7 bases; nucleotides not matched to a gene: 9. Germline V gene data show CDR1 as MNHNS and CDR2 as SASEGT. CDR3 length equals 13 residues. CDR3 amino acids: CASRPTGRGEQYV. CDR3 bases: TGTGCCAGCAGACCTACTGGCAGGGGGGAGCAGTACGTC.